What follows is one T cell receptor (beta chain) and its context. The sample is drawn from a study of shared T cell receptors in the human thymus. TCRdb's copy holds only in-frame clones and misses some; the assay was immunoSEQ multiplex PCR. This table has more than 550,000 clones, about 90% appearing once. Germline CDR1 MGHRA, CDR2 YSYEKL. J lost 2 bases, V lost 4 bases, and 8 bases had no gene match. The CDR3 has 16 residues. The sample also formed part of further work on human thymus T cells. Turning to that study: Thymus specimens were resections from corrective heart surgery. An apparent bias in V and J gene usage was seen in thymic and blood repertoires. Thymic repertoires of unrelated individuals were reported in related research to overlap highly.

The specimen sequenced was thymocytes. J is TRBJ2-3 and V is TRBV4-1; 8 nucleotides match TRBD1. This TCR derives from a boy under two years old with a congenital heart defect. As DNA, the CDR3 is TGCGCCAGCAGCCGGCACCGGGACAGGTTCACAGATACGCAGTATTTT. It yields the protein CASSRHRDRFTDTQYF.